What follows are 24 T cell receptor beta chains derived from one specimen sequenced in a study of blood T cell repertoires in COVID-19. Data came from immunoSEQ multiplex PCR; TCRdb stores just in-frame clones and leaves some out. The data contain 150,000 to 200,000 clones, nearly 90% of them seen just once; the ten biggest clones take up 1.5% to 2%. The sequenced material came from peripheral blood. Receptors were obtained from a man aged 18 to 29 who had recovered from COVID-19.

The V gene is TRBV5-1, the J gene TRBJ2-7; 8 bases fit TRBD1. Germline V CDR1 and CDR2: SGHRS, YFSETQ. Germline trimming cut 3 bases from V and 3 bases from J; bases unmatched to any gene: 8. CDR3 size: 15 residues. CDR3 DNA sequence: TGCGCCAGCAGCTCTAGGACAGGGCCGAACTACGAGCAGTACTTC. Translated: CASSSRTGPNYEQYF.

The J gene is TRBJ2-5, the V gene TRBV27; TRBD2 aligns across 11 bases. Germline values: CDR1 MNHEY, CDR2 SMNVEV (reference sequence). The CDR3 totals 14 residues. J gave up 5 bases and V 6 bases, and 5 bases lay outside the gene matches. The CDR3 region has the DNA TGTGCCAGCAGACTAGCGGGAGTAGGTGAGACCCAGTACTTC. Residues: CASRLAGVGETQYF.

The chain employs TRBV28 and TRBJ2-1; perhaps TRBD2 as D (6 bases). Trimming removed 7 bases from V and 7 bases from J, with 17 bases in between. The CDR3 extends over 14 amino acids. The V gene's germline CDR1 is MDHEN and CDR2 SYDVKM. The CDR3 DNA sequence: TGTGCCAGCAACTCTAGAGGGAGGAAGAATGAGCAGTTCTTC. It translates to CASNSRGRKNEQFF.

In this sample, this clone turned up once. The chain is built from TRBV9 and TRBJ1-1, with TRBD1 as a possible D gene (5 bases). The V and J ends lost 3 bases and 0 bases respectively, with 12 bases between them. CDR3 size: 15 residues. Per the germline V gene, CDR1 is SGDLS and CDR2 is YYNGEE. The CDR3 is CASSATEIVNTEAFF. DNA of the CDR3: TGTGCCAGCAGCGCGACAGAAATCGTGAACACTGAAGCTTTCTTT.

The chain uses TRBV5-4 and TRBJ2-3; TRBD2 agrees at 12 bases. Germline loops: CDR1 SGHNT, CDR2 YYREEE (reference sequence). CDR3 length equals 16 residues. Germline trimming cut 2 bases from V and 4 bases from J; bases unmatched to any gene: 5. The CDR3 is CASSFRLAGESDTQYF. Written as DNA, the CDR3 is TGTGCCAGCAGCTTTCGACTAGCGGGAGAATCAGATACGCAGTATTTT.

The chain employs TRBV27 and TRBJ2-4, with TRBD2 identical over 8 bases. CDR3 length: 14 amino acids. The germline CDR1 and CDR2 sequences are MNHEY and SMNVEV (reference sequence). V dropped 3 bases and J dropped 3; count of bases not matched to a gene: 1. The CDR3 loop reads CASSFAGGKNIQYF. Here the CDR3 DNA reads TGTGCCAGCAGTTTCGCGGGGGGCAAAAACATTCAGTACTTC.

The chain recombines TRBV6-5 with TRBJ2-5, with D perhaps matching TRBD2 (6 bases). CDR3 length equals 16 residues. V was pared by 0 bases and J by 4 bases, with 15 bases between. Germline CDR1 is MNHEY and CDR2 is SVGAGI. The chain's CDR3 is CASSYSPTGASETQYF. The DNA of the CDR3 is TGTGCCAGCAGTTACTCACCAACGGGAGCGTCAGAGACCCAGTACTTC.

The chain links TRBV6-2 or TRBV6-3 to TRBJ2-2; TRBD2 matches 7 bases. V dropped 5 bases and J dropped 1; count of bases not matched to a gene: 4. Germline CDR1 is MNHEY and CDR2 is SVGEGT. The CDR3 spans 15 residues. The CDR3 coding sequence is TGTGCCAGCAGTCGACTAGCTATGAACACCGGGGAGCTGTTTTTT. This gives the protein CASSRLAMNTGELFF.

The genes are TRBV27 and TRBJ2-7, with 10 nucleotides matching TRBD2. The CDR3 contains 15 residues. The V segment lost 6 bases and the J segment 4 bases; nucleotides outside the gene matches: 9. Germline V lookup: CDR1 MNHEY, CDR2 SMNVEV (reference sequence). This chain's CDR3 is CASSPHGSGRYEQYF. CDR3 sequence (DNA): TGTGCCAGCAGCCCCCATGGTAGCGGGAGGTACGAGCAGTACTTC.

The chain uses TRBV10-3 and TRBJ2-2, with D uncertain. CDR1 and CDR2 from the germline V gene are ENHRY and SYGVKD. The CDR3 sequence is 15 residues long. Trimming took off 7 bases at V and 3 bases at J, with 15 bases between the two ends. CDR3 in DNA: TGTGCCATCAACCCTGAAGGTGCGGACACCGGGGAGCTGTTTTTT. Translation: CAINPEGADTGELFF.

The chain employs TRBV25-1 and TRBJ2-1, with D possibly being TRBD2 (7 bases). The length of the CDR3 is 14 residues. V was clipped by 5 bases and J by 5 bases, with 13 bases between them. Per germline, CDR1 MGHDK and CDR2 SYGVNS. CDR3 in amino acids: CASSSAGANNEQFF. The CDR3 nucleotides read TGTGCCAGCAGTTCTGCGGGGGCAAACAATGAGCAGTTCTTC. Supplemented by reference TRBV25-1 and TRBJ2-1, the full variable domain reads EADIYQTPRYLVIGTGKKITLECSQTMGHDKMYWYQQDPGMELHLIHYSYGVNSTEKGDLSSESTVSRIRTEHFPLTLESARPSHTSQYLCASSSAGANNEQFFGPGTRLTVL.

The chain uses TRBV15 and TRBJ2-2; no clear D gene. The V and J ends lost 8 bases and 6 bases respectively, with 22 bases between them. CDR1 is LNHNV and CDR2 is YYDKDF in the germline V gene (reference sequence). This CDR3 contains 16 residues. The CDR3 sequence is CATRPGLSTGSGELFF. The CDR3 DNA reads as TGTGCCACCCGCCCCGGCCTGTCGACGGGTTCCGGGGAGCTGTTTTTT.

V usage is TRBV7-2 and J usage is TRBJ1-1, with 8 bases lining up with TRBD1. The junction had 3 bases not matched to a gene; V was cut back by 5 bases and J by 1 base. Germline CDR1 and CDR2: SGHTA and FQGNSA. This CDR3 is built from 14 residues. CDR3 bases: TGTGCCAGCAGCCAGGACAGGGCGAACACTGAAGCTTTCTTT. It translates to CASSQDRANTEAFF.

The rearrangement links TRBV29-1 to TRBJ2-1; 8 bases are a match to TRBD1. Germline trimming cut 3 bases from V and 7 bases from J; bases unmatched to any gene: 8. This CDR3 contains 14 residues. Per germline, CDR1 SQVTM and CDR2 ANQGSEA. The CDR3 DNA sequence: TGCAGCGTTGACGGGACAGGAGTAGGAAATGAGCAGTTCTTC. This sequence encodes CSVDGTGVGNEQFF.

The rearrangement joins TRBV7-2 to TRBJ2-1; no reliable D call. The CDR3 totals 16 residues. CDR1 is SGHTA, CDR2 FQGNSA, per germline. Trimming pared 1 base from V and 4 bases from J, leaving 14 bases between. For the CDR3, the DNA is TGTGCCAGCAGCTTAGGGATCAGTGGAGATTACAATGAGCAGTTCTTC. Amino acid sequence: CASSLGISGDYNEQFF.

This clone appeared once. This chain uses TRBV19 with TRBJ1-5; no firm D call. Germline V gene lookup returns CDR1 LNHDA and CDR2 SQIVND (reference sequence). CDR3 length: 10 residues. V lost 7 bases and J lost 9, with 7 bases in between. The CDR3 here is CASNTWPQHF. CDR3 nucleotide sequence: TGTGCCAGTAATACTTGGCCCCAGCATTTT.

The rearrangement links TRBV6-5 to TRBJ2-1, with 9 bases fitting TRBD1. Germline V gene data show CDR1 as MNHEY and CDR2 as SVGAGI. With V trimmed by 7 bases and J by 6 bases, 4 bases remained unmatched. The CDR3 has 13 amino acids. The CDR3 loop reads CASKSQGANEQFF. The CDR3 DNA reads TGTGCCAGCAAATCACAGGGGGCCAATGAGCAGTTCTTC.

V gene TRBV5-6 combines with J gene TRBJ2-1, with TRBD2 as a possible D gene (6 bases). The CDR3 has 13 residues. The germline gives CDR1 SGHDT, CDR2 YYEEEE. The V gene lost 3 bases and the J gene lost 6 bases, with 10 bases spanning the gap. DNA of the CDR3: TGTGCCAGCAGCTACGGGACTGTCAATGAGCAGTTCTTC. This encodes CASSYGTVNEQFF.

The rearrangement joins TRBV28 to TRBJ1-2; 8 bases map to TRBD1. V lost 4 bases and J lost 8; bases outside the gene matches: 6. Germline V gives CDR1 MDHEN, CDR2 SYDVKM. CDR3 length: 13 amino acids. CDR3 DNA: TGTGCCAGCAGTTATCCAGGGGGCGGAGGCTACACCTTC. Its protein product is CASSYPGGGGYTF.

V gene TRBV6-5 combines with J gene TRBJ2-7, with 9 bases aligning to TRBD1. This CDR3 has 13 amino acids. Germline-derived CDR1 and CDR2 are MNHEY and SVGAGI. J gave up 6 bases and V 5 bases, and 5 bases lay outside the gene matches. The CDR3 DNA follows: TGTGCCAGCAGTCCGGGACAGGGTCTCGAGCAGTACTTC. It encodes CASSPGQGLEQYF.

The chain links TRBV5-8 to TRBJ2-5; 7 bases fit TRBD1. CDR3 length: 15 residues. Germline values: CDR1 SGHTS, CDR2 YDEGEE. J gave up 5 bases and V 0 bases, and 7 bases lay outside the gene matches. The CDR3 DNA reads TGTGCCAGCAGCTTGGAAGTAGGGGGCGAGGAGACCCAGTACTTC. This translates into CASSLEVGGEETQYF.

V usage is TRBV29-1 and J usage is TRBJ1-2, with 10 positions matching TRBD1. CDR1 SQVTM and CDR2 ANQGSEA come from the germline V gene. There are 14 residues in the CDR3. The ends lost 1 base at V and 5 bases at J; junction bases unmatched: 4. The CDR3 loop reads CSVEGDRGGYGYTF. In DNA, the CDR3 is TGCAGCGTTGAAGGGGACAGGGGAGGGTATGGCTACACCTTC.

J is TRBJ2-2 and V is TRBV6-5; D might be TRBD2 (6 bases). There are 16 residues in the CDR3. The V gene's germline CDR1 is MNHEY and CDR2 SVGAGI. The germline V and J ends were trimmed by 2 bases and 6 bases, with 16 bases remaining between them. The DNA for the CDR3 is TGTGCCAGCAGTTACCCCAAAGGTGGGGACTCCGGGGAGCTGTTTTTT. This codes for CASSYPKGGDSGELFF.

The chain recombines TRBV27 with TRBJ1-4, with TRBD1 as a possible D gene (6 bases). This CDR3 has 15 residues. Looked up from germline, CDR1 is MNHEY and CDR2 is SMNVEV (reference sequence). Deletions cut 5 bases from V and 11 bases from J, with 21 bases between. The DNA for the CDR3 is TGTGCCAGCAGTCCCAGGCGGGGGGGGCCCACGAAACTGTTTTTT. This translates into CASSPRRGGPTKLFF.